This T cell receptor (beta chain) was recorded in a study of blood T cell repertoires in COVID-19. Assay: immunoSEQ multiplex PCR; the TCRdb copy retains only in-frame clones and omits some. The top ten clones hold 4.5% to 7% of a sample with some 65,000 clones, under 85% of them seen once. This CDR3 region has 14 residues. Germline-derived CDR1 and CDR2 are SNHLY and FYNNEI. Trimming removed 10 bases from V and 0 bases from J; junction bases left unmatched: 5. This sequence joins TRBV2 and TRBJ2-2; 7 bases are a match to TRBD2. The sequence was obtained from a woman aged 70-85 years with acute or convalescent COVID-19. Source material: peripheral blood. DNA for the CDR3: TGTGCCACCCGGGGAGGGGCGAACACCGGGGAGCTGTTTTTT. Protein product: CATRGGANTGELFF.